This T cell receptor (beta chain) stems from a study of CD8+ T cells in alopecia areata. Overall study context: Tofacitinib therapy lasting 6 to 18 months was followed by 6 months off drug. General study findings and limits: Relative to mice, TCR sharing across patients was less clear, a difference possibly HLA-related. Lesional tissue from the scalp (especially in alopecia totalis/universalis) showed higher clonality than normal scalp.

Investigators isolated RNA and reverse transcribed it into cDNA to act as the sequencing template. Repertoires were generated with immunoSEQ multiplex PCR, while TCRdb's copy carries only in-frame clones and drops some. This sample carries about 12,000 clones, just over 55% of them seen once, and the ten largest clones take roughly 13%. As for this clone: Antigen unknown.

The germline V gene encodes CDR1 MNHNS and CDR2 SASEGT. J gave up 9 bases and V 4 bases, and 7 bases lay outside the gene matches. The CDR3 totals 16 residues. Collected material from alopecia areata patients comprised lesional scalp punch biopsies and peripheral blood. The sample taken for sequencing was skin. The genes are TRBV6-1 and TRBJ1-6; TRBD1 agrees at 12 bases. This clonotype was sampled from a human donor with alopecia areata. CDR3 loop: CASSGRQGQGASPLHF. The CDR3 bases are TGTGCCAGCAGTGGGAGACAGGGACAGGGGGCTTCACCCCTCCACTTT.